This T cell receptor (beta chain) emerged from a study of blood T cell repertoires in COVID-19. Profiling relied on immunoSEQ multiplex PCR, and the TCRdb table lists in-frame clones only, not all of them. The repertoire holds about 250,000 clones, about 84% seen once, with about 7.4% in the top ten. The length of the CDR3 is 16 residues. From germline, CDR1 is MNHEY and CDR2 SVGAGI. Trimming shortened V by 6 bases and J by 0 bases, and 15 bases separated the two germline ends. Sequencing was performed on peripheral blood. The chain recombines TRBV6-5 with TRBJ2-1, with a tentative D call TRBD2 (5 bases). This receptor was obtained from a woman older than 75 with acute or convalescent COVID-19. This chain's CDR3 is CASRYGLSHSYNEQFF. The CDR3 DNA sequence: TGTGCCAGCAGGTACGGACTTTCCCACTCCTACAATGAGCAGTTCTTC.